This TCR beta chain was sequenced during a study of cytomegalovirus exposure and HLA in healthy donors. Findings and caveats of the study: Upon later analysis, HLA-associated TCR beta chains proved more clonally expanded than other, equally common chains.

Regarding this clone: Its antigen remains unknown.

V was clipped by 1 base and J by 7 bases, with 8 bases between them. Germline V lookup: CDR1 SGHTA, CDR2 FQGNSA. This CDR3 comprises 14 residues. PCR used 60 Vbeta primers and 13 Jbeta primers. Sequencing was performed with immunoSEQ multiplex PCR; in TCRdb, only in-frame clones are kept and a portion is missing. The data hold 55,000 to 75,000 clones, with around 72% observed a single time. Source material: PBMCs. The V call is TRBV7-2, the J call TRBJ1-6; D is undetermined. This receptor was taken from a woman under 40 in good health and CMV-seropositive. Here the CDR3 DNA reads TGTGCCAGCAGCTTAGTTGCGCTAAATTCACCCCTCCACTTT. The encoded protein is CASSLVALNSPLHF.